This TCR beta chain comes out of a study of blood T cell repertoires in COVID-19. Study summary: COVID-19 samples collected from the United States, Italy and Spain covered acute and convalescent phases. Sample material is recorded as cDNA or gDNA derived from T cells, B-cell-depleted T cells, or PBMCs.

How the authors handled the data: Amplification from reference gene primers served as the basis for estimated nucleated cell counts. This table comes from immunoSEQ multiplex PCR, and its TCRdb copy is limited to in-frame clones, with some not included. V and J calls and clone size are those listed in that table; D and trimming were worked out from the DNA. The sample holds roughly 40,000 clones, about 85% seen once. The length of the CDR3 is 14 residues. Per germline, CDR1 KGHDR and CDR2 SFDVKD. V was pared by 5 bases and J by 7 bases, with 13 bases between. The clonotype originates from a human donor in a cohort sampled during active COVID-19. Sequencing was performed on peripheral blood. The chain recombines TRBV24-1 with TRBJ2-2; D is perhaps TRBD2 (5 bases). CDR3 sequence: CATSAGLESGELFF. The CDR3 bases are TGTGCCACCAGTGCGGGGTTGGAGAGCGGGGAGCTGTTTTTT.